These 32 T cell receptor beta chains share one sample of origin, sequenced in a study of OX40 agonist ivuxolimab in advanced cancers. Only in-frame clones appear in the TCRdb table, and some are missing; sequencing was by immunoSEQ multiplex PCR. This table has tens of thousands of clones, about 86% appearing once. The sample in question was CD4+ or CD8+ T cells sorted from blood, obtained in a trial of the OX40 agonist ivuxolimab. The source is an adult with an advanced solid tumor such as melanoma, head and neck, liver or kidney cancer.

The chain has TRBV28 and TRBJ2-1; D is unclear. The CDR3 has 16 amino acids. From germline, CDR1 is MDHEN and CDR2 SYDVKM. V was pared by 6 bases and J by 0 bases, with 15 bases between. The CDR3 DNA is TGTGCCAGCAGCTCACCCGCTGAGAGCTCCTACAATGAGCAGTTCTTC. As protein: CASSSPAESSYNEQFF.

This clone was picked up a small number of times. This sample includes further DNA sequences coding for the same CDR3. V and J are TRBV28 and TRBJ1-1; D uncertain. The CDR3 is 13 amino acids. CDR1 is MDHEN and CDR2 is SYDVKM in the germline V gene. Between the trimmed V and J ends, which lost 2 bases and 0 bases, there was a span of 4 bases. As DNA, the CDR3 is TGTGCCAGCAGTTTAGGGGTGAACACTGAAGCTTTCTTT. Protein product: CASSLGVNTEAFF.

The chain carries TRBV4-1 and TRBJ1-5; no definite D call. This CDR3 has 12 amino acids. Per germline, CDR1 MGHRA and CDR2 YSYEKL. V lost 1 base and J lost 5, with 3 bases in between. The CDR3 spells CASSQGDQPQHF. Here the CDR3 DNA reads TGCGCCAGCAGCCAAGGCGATCAGCCCCAGCATTTT.

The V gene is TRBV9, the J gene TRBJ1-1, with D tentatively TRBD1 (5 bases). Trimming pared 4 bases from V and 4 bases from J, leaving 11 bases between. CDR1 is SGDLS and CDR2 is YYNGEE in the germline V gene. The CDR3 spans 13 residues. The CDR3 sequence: CASSPGRGTEAFF. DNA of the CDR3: TGTGCCAGCAGCCCTGGGAGGGGCACTGAAGCTTTCTTT.

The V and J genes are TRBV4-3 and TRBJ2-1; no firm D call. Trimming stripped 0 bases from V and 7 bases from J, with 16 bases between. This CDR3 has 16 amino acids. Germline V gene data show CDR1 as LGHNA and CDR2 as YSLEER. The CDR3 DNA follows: TGCGCCAGCAGCCAAGACTCGCGCCTGCACGGGAATGAGCAGTTCTTC. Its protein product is CASSQDSRLHGNEQFF.

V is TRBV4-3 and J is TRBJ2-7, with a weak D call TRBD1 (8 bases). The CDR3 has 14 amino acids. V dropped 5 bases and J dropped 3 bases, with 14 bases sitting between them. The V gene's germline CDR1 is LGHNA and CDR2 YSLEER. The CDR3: CASSSYRGGYEQYF. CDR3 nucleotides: TGCGCCAGCAGCTCCTACAGGGGGGGCTACGAGCAGTACTTC.

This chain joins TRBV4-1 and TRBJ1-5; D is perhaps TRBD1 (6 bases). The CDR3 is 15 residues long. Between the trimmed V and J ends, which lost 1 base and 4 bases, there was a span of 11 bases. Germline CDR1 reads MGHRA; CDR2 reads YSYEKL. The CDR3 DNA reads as TGCGCCAGCAGCCAAGGGGGGGGGCCTAATCAGCCCCAGCATTTT. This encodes CASSQGGGPNQPQHF.

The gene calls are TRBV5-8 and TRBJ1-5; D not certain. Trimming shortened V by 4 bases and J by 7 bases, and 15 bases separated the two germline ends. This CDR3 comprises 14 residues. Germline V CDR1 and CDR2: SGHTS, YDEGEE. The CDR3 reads CASSPGTRLQPQHF. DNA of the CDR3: TGTGCCAGCAGCCCGGGAACAAGGTTACAGCCCCAGCATTTT. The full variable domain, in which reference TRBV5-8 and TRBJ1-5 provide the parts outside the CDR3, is EAGVTQSPTHLIKTRGQQATLRCSPISGHTSVYWYQQALGLGLQFLLWYDEGEERNRGNFPPRFSGRQFPNYSSELNVNALELEDSALYLCASSPGTRLQPQHFGDGTRLSIL.

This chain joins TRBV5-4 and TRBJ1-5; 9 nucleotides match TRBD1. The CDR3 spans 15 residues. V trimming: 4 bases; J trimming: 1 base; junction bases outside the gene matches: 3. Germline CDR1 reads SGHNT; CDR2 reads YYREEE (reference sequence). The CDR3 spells CASSPGQGSNQPQHF. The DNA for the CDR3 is TGTGCCAGCAGCCCGGGACAGGGAAGCAATCAGCCCCAGCATTTT.

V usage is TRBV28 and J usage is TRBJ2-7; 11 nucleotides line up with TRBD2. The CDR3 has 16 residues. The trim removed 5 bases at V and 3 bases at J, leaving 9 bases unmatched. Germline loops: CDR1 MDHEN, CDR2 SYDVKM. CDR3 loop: CASSPRGTSGNYEQYF. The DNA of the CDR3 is TGTGCCAGCAGTCCCCGCGGGACTAGCGGTAACTACGAGCAGTACTTC.

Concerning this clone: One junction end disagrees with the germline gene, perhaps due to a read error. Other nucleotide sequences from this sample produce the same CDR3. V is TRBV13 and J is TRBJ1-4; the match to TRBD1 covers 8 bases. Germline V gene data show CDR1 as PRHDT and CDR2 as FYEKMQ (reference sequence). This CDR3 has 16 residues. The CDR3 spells CASSSGQGWTNEKLFF. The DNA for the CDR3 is TGCGCCAGCAGCTCCGGACAGGGATGGACTAATGAAAAACTGTTTTTT.

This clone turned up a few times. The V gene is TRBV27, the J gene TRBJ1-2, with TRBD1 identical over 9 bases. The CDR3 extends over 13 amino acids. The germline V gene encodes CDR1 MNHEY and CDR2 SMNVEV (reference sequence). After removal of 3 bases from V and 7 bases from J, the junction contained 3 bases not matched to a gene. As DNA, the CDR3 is TGTGCCAGCAGTTTTATGACAGGGGGTGGCTACACCTTC. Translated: CASSFMTGGGYTF.

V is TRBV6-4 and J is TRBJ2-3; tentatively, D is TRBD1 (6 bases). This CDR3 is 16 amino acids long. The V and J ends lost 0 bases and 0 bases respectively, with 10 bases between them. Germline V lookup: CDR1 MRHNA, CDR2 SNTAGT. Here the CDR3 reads CASSDSSQGSTDTQYF. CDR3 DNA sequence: TGTGCCAGCAGTGACTCGAGTCAGGGGAGCACAGATACGCAGTATTTT.

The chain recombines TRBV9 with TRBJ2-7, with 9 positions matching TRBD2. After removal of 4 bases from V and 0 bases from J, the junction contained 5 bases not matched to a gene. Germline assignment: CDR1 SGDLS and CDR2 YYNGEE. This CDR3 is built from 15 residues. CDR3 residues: CASSPSGISSYEQYF. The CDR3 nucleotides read TGTGCCAGCAGCCCTAGCGGGATTAGCTCCTACGAGCAGTACTTC.

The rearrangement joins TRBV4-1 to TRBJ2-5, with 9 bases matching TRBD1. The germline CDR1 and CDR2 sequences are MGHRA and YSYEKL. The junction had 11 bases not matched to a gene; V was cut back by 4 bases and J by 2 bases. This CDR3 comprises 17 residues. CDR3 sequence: CASSRTQGQGSQETQYF. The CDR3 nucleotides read TGCGCCAGCAGCCGCACACAGGGACAGGGCAGTCAAGAGACCCAGTACTTC.

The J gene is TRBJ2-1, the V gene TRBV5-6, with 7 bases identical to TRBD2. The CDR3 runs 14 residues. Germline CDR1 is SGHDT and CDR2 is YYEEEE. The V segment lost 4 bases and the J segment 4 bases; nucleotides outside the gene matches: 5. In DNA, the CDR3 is TGTGCCAGCAGCACGTGGGGGGGTTACAATGAGCAGTTCTTC. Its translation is CASSTWGGYNEQFF.

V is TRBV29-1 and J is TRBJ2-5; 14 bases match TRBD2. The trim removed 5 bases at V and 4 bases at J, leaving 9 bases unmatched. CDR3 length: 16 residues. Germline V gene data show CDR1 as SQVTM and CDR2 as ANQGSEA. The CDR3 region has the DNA TGCAGCGTTCAAGGACTAGCGGGGGGCGAATCAGAGACCCAGTACTTC. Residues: CSVQGLAGGESETQYF.

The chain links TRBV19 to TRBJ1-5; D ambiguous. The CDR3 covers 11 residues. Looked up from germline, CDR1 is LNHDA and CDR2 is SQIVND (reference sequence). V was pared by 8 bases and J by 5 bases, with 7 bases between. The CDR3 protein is CASPPHQPQHF. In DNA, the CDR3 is TGTGCCAGTCCCCCTCATCAGCCCCAGCATTTT.

CDR3 region: CASSPDVYEQYF. DNA for the CDR3: TGTGCCAGCAGTCCGGACGTCTACGAGCAGTACTTC. The rearrangement links TRBV27 to TRBJ2-7, with D hard to call. V was cut by 5 bases and J by 3 bases, with 8 bases left in between. Germline V gives CDR1 MNHEY, CDR2 SMNVEV (reference sequence). The length of the CDR3 is 12 residues.

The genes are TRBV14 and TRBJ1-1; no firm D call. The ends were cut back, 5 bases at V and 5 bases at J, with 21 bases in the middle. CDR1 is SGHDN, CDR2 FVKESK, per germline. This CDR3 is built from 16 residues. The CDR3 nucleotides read TGTGCCAGCAGCAGTGCCCCTCGGGTCGGGAAAACTGAAGCTTTCTTT. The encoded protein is CASSSAPRVGKTEAFF.

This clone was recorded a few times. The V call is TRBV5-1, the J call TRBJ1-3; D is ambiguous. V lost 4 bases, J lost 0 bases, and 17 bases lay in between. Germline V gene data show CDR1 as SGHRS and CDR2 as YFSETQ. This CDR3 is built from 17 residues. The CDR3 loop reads CASSLMGTYSSGNTIYF. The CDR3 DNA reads TGCGCCAGCAGCCTGATGGGTACCTATTCCTCTGGAAACACCATATATTTT.

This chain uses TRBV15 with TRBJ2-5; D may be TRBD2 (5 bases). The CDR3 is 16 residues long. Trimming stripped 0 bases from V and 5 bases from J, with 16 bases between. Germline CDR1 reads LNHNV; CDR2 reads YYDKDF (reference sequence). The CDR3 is CATSRDESWRRETQYF. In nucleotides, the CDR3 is TGTGCCACCAGCAGAGATGAATCCTGGCGGAGGGAGACCCAGTACTTC.

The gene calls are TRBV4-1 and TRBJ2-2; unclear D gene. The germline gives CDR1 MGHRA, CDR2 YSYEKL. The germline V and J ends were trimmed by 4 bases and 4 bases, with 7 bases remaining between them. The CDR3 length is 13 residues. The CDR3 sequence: CASSRVSTGELFF. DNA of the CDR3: TGCGCCAGCAGCCGAGTCAGCACCGGGGAGCTGTTTTTT.

In DNA form, the CDR3 reads TGTGCCAGCAGTTTATCCACAGGGGCCTACGAGCAGTACTTC. Translating gives CASSLSTGAYEQYF. The chain recombines TRBV27 with TRBJ2-7, with 7 bases lining up with TRBD1. V was pared by 0 bases and J by 2 bases, with 1 base of the junction left unmatched. The length of the CDR3 is 14 residues. Germline V CDR1 and CDR2: MNHEY, SMNVEV (reference sequence).

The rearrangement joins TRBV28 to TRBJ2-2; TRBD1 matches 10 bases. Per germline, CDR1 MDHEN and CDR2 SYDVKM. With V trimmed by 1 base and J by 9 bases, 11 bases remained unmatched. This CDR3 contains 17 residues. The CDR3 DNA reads TGTGCCAGCAGTTTATTCCCCCACCGGGACAGGGGCCGGGAGCTGTTTTTT. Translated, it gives CASSLFPHRDRGRELFF.

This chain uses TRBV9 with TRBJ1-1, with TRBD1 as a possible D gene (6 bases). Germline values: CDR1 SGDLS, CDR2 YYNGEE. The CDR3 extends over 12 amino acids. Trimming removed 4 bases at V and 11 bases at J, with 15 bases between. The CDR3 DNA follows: TGTGCCAGCAGCCCACAACAGGGATTGGCTTTCTTT. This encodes CASSPQQGLAFF.

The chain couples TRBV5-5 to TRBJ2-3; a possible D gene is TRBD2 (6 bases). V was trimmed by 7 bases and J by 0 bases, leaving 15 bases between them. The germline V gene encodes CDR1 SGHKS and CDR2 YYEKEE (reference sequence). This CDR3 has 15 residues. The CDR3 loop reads CASAMGLYSTDTQYF. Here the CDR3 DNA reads TGTGCCAGCGCCATGGGACTCTATAGCACAGATACGCAGTATTTT.

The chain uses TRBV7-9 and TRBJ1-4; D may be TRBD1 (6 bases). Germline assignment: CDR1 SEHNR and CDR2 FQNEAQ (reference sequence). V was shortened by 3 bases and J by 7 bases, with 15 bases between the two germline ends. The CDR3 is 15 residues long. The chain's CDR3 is CASSFAPGTSEKLFF. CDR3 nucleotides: TGTGCCAGCAGCTTTGCACCCGGGACAAGTGAAAAACTGTTTTTT. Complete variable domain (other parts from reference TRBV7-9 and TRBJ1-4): DTGVSQNPRHKITKRGQNVTFRCDPISEHNRLYWYRQTLGQGPEFLTYFQNEAQLEKSRLLSDRFSAERPKGSFSTLEIQRTEQGDSAMYLCASSFAPGTSEKLFFGSGTQLSVL.

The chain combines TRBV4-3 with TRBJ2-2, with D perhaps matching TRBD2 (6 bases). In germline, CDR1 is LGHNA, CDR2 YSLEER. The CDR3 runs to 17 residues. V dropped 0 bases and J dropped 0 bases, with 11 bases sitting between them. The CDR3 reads CASSQDDGGSNTGELFF. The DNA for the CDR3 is TGCGCCAGCAGCCAAGACGATGGGGGGTCGAACACCGGGGAGCTGTTTTTT.

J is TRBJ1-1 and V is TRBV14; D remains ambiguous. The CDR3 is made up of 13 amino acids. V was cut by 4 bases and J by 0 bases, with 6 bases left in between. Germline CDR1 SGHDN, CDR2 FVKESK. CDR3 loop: CASSLALNTEAFF. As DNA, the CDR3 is TGTGCCAGCAGCCTAGCATTGAACACTGAAGCTTTCTTT.

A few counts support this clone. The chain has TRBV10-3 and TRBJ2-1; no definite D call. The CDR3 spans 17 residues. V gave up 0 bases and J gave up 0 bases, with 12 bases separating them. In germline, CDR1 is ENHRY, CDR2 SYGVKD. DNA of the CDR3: TGTGCCATCAGTGAGTCGGTCCAGGTGAGCTCCTACAATGAGCAGTTCTTC. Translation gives CAISESVQVSSYNEQFF.

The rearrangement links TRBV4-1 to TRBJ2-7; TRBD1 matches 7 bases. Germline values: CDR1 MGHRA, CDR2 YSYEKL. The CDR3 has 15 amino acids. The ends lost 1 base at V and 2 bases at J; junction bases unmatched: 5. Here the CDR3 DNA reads TGCGCCAGCAGCCAAGGCTGGGACAGCACCTACGAGCAGTACTTC. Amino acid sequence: CASSQGWDSTYEQYF.